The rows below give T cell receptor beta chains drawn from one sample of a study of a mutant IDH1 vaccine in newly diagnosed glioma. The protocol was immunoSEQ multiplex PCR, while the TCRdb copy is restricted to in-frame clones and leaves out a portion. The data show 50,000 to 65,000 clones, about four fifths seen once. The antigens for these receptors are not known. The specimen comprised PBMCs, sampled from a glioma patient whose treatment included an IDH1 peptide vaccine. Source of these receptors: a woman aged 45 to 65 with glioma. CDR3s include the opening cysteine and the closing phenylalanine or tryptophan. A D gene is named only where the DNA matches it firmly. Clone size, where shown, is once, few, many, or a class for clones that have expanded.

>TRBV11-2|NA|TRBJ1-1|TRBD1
TGTGCCAGCAGCTACTCAAGGGGACAGACGAACACTGAAGCTTTCTTT
CASSYSRGQTNTEAFF
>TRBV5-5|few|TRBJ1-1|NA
TGTGCCAGCAGCCCCACAAACAACCCTGAAGCTTTCTTT
CASSPTNNPEAFF
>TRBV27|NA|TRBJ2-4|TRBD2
TGTGCCAGCAGTCTCTTTCGCCCGAGCGGGGGCTCGATAGCCAAAAACATTCAGTACTTC
CASSLFRPSGGSIAKNIQYF
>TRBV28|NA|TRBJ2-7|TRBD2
TGTGCCGCATGGGATAGCGGGGGGACCCAGCAGTACTTC
CAAWDSGGTQQYF
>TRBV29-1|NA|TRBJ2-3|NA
TGCAGCGTTGACGCCGGGGAAGGCACAGATACGCAGTATTTT
CSVDAGEGTDTQYF
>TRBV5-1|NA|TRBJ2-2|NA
TGCGCCAGCTCGAGCACCGGGGAGCTGTTTTTT
CASSSTGELFF
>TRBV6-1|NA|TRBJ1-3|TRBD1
TGTGCCAGCAGTGGACAGGGACAGGGGGCGAGGGGAAACACCATATATTTT
CASSGQGQGARGNTIYF
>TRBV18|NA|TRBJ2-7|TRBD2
TGTGCCAGCTCACCCCGACTAGCGGGGGAAGGTTTCCTCTACGAGCAGTACTTC
CASSPRLAGEGFLYEQYF
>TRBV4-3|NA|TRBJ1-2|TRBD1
TGCGCCAGCAGCCAAGGACAGGGAGACGGTGGCTACACCTTC
CASSQGQGDGGYTF
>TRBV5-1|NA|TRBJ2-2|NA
TGCGCCAGCAGCTTCGGGAACACCGGGGAGCTGTTTTTT
CASSFGNTGELFF
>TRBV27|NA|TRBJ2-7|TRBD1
TGTGCCAGCAGTTTATCGAGGGCAGGGGGCCTCGGCGAGCAGTACTTC
CASSLSRAGGLGEQYF
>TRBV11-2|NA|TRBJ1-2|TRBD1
TGTGCCAGCAGTTCGACAGGGGGCGCTAACTATGGCTACACCTTC
CASSSTGGANYGYTF
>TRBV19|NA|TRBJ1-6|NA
TGTGCCAGTAGGCCCTATTCCTATAATTCACCCCTCCACTTT
CASRPYSYNSPLHF
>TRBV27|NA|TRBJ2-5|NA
TGTGCCAGCAGCCTGGGGTCCCAAGAGACCCAGTACTTC
CASSLGSQETQYF
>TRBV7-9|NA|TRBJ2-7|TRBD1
TGTGCCAGCAGCCCAGGACAGGGCTACGAGCAGTACTTC
CASSPGQGYEQYF
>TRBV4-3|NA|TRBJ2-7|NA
TGCGCCAGCAGTGTTACTCTACAGGGTACCTACGAGCAGTACTTC
CASSVTLQGTYEQYF
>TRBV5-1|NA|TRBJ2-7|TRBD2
TGCGCCAGCAGCTTTTCCGGGGGGGCCTACGAGCAGTACTTC
CASSFSGGAYEQYF
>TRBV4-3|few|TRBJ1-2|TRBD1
TGCGCCAGCAGCCAAGATGGACAGGGTTATGGCTACACCTTC
CASSQDGQGYGYTF
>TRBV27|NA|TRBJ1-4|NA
TGTGCCACGAGAGCACAGGTTGCAACTAATGAAAAACTGTTTTTT
CATRAQVATNEKLFF
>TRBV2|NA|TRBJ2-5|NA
TGTGCCAGCAGTAGGCCTAGCCCGGGCAGGCAAGAGACCCAGTACTTC
CASSRPSPGRQETQYF
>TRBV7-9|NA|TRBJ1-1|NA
TGTGCCACTGGGCGGGGGAACACTGAAGCTTTCTTT
CATGRGNTEAFF
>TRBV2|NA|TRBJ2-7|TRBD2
TGTGCCAGCAAGGGACTAGCCACCTACGAGCAGTACTTC
CASKGLATYEQYF
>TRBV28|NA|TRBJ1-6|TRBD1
TGTGCCAGCAGTCCACCAACAGGGGTCGCCTTAGGGTCACCCCTCCACTTT
CASSPPTGVALGSPLHF
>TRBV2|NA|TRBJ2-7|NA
TGTGCCAGCACCATGGACATCTACGAGCAGTACTTC
CASTMDIYEQYF
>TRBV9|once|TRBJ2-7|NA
TGTGCCAGCAGTAGGACAGTACACGACGAGCAGTACTTC
CASSRTVHDEQYF
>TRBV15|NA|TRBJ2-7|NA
TGTGCCACCAGCAGAGATCGTAAGGCCGAGGAGCAGTACTTC
CATSRDRKAEEQYF
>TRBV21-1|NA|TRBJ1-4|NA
TGTGCCAGCAGCCCCCACGGCTTCCGGGCAGAGTGCGAAACTAATGAAAAACTGTTTTTT
CASSPHGFRAECETNEKLFF
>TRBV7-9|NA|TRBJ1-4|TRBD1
TGTGCCAGCAGCACTCGACAGGGGGCGCTTGCTGAAAAACTGTTTTTT
CASSTRQGALAEKLFF
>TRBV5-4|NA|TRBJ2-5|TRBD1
TGTGCCAGCAGCGAAGCCGGGACAGGGATGCTCTACTTC
CASSEAGTGMLYF
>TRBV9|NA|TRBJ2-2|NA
TGTGCCAGCAGCGTCGTCCCCGATGGAGGCACCGGGGAGCTGTTTTTT
CASSVVPDGGTGELFF